This T cell receptor beta chain was retrieved from a study of regulatory T cells. Primers: 52 TRBV forward and 13 TRBJ reverse. Clones were read by immunoSEQ multiplex PCR, and TCRdb kept only the in-frame ones, dropping some. The repertoire holds 25,000 to 30,000 clones, with roughly 92% as singletons. Study conclusions and caveats: Hydrophobic residues at CDR3 positions 6 and 7 were enriched in conventional CD4+ T cells of CD3G-deficient patients.

This CDR3 contains 15 residues. V shed 2 bases and J 6 bases; nucleotides not matched to a gene: 6. Germline-derived CDR1 and CDR2 are MNHNS and SASEGT. As concerns this clone: The antigen remains unidentified.

Patients aged 2 to 39 years had fewer naive T cells. CD4+ cells were sorted into CD25-high CD127-low regulatory cells and CD25-low CD127-high conventional cells. This sequence joins TRBV6-1 and TRBJ1-5; 8 nucleotides line up with TRBD1. Sequences were obtained from conventional CD4+ T cells sorted from blood. The TCR sequence derives from a person in their late teens or twenties with CD3G deficiency. CDR3 nucleotides: TGTGCCAGCAGTGAAATGGGACAGGCGGTTCAGCCCCAGCATTTT. Its translation: CASSEMGQAVQPQHF.